These 8 T cell receptor beta chains came from one sample sequenced in a study of cytotoxic CD8 clonotypes in ibrutinib-treated CLL. The method was immunoSEQ multiplex PCR; TCRdb's version includes in-frame clones alone and lacks a portion of them. Seen here are 200,000 to 250,000 clones, over 65% observed once, and the top ten hold 5.5% to 7%. The sequencing here drew on PBMCs, taken after 12 months of ibrutinib treatment. The receptors here all came from a human donor with chronic lymphocytic leukemia.

The genes are TRBV11-2 and TRBJ2-7; 10 bases are a match to TRBD2. In germline, CDR1 is SGHAT, CDR2 FQNNGV. The CDR3 extends over 17 amino acids. V trimming: 5 bases; J trimming: 2 bases; junction bases outside the gene matches: 12. The DNA of the CDR3 is TGTGCCAGCAGCACAACTAGCGGGACCACACACCCCTACGAGCAGTACTTC. Translated: CASSTTSGTTHPYEQYF.

The chain couples TRBV6-5 to TRBJ2-2; 13 bases map to TRBD2. The V gene's germline CDR1 is MNHEY and CDR2 SVGAGI. The CDR3 spans 15 residues. J was trimmed by 8 bases and V by 4 bases; bases with no gene match: 4. The DNA for the CDR3 is TGTGCCAGCAGTTCTGGGACTAGCGGGATGGGGGAGCTGTTTTTT. Translating gives CASSSGTSGMGELFF.

The V call is TRBV5-1, the J call TRBJ1-4; TRBD1 matches 7 bases. Germline assignment: CDR1 SGHRS and CDR2 YFSETQ. The V segment lost 4 bases and the J segment 3 bases; nucleotides outside the gene matches: 3. The CDR3 is made up of 14 amino acids. CDR3 amino acids: CASSAGQPNEKLFF. In DNA, the CDR3 is TGCGCCAGCAGCGCGGGACAGCCTAATGAAAAACTGTTTTTT.

The CDR3: CASSLGVNYGYTF. CDR3 sequence (DNA): TGTGCCAGCAGTTTAGGGGTCAACTATGGCTACACCTTC. The chain recombines TRBV27 with TRBJ1-2; the D is unclear. Trimming removed 2 bases from V and 2 bases from J, with 6 bases in between. The CDR3 length is 13 residues. The V gene's germline CDR1 is MNHEY and CDR2 SMNVEV (reference sequence).

The gene calls are TRBV28 and TRBJ1-5; no definite D call. V was trimmed by 4 bases and J by 3 bases, leaving 10 bases between them. This CDR3 is built from 14 residues. CDR1 and CDR2 (germline): MDHEN, SYDVKM. The chain's CDR3 is CASSSLPFNQPQHF. CDR3 DNA: TGTGCCAGCAGTTCGCTCCCATTCAATCAGCCCCAGCATTTT.

This chain uses TRBV18 with TRBJ1-4; 7 bases match TRBD1. With 4 bases clipped from V and 4 bases from J, the junction kept 3 bases outside the gene matches. From germline, CDR1 is KGHSH and CDR2 LQKENI. The CDR3 runs to 14 residues. The CDR3 spells CASSHGTVNEKLFF. CDR3 nucleotides: TGTGCCAGCTCACACGGGACAGTTAATGAAAAACTGTTTTTT.

This clone occurred once. The chain links TRBV2 to TRBJ2-7; D gene uncertain. The V gene's germline CDR1 is SNHLY and CDR2 FYNNEI. The CDR3 extends over 14 amino acids. Trimming pared 3 bases from V and 3 bases from J, leaving 12 bases between. For the CDR3, the DNA is TGTGCCAGCAGTGACTTACGTTCTTTCTACGAGCAGTACTTC. This encodes CASSDLRSFYEQYF.

V is TRBV28 and J is TRBJ2-7, with TRBD2 matching 11 bases. With V trimmed by 6 bases and J by 2 bases, 3 bases remained unmatched. The CDR3 totals 14 residues. The V gene's germline CDR1 is MDHEN and CDR2 SYDVKM. The DNA for the CDR3 is TGTGCCAGCAGCCCTAGCGGGGGGACCTACGAGCAGTACTTC. As protein: CASSPSGGTYEQYF.